These T cell receptor beta chains were read from a single sample in a study of CD8 T cells in ankylosing spondylitis. TCRdb analysed the 5' RACE reads with MiXCR anew, one entry per CDR3 protein. Here the sample spans approximately 220,000 distinct CDR3 sequences, roughly 25% being singletons. What was sequenced was blood, either unsorted or a sorted T cell fraction (not recorded which). The receptors stem from a male donor with ankylosing spondylitis or in good health (not recorded which). Each CDR3 is given with its conserved first and last residue. A D gene is named only where the DNA matches it firmly. Some rows mark clone size as missing; the rest say once, few, many or name a class of expanded clone.

TGCAGCGTTGGGTTCAGGGCCAACGTCCTGACTTTC,CSVGFRANVLTF,TRBV29-1,many,TRBJ2-6,-
TGCGCCAGCAGCTTGTATGGACCCGACGGTAGTGAGCAGTTCTTC,CASSLYGPDGSEQFF,TRBV5-1,many,TRBJ2-1,-
TGTGCCAGCAGGGCCGGGACTAGCAGCATCCAAAAGTACAATGAGCAGTTCTTC,CASRAGTSSIQKYNEQFF,TRBV6-1,-,TRBJ2-1,TRBD2
TGTGCCAGCAGCTTATTTCAGGGAAATTCACCCCTCCACTTT,CASSLFQGNSPLHF,TRBV7-2,many,TRBJ1-6,-
TGCAGCGTAACACAGGGGGACTATGGCTACACCTTC,CSVTQGDYGYTF,TRBV29-1,few,TRBJ1-2,TRBD1
TGCAGCGTGAGAGGGACTAGCGGGAACACCGGGGAGCTGTTTTTT,CSVRGTSGNTGELFF,TRBV29-1,-,TRBJ2-2,TRBD2
TGTGCCAGCAGTTACTCTCGGAGGGGAGAGTCACCCCTCCACTTT,CASSYSRRGESPLHF,TRBV6-5,few,TRBJ1-6,-
TGTGCCAGCAGTGGACCTGGGGGATTCAACTACGAGCAGTACTTC,CASSGPGGFNYEQYF,TRBV25-1,many,TRBJ2-7,-
TGTGCCAGCAGCTTTAGCGGGATTAATGAAAAACTGTTTTTT,CASSFSGINEKLFF,TRBV7-2,-,TRBJ1-4,-
TGCAGTGCTAGGTATCTAGCGGGACCCTACAATGAGCAGTTCTTC,CSARYLAGPYNEQFF,TRBV20-1,many,TRBJ2-1,TRBD2
TGTGCCAGCAGCTCTCTAATATCAGGACAAAATTTAGGGGCCCAGTACTTC,CASSSLISGQNLGAQYF,TRBV7-2,many,TRBJ2-5,-
TGTGCCAGCAGCGGTCGGAAGGATAAATCTGGGGCCAACGTCCTGACTTTC,CASSGRKDKSGANVLTF,TRBV7-8,-,TRBJ2-6,-
TGTGCCAGCAGTCCCAACCGGGACTCGAATGAGCAGTTCTTC,CASSPNRDSNEQFF,TRBV28,many,TRBJ2-1,-
TGTGCCAGCAGCTTATTTTCGGGAGGAAGCAACGAGCAGTACTTC,CASSLFSGGSNEQYF,TRBV11-1,-,TRBJ2-7,TRBD2
TGCAGTGTGGCCGGGACTAGCGGGAGAGGAGGGGAGCTGTTTTTT,CSVAGTSGRGGELFF,TRBV20-1,many,TRBJ2-2,TRBD2
TGCAGCGTTGAACCCCCAGAGCAGTTCTTC,CSVEPPEQFF,TRBV29-1,many,TRBJ2-1,-
TGCAGTGCTAGAAGCTGGTCCTATGGCTACACCTTC,CSARSWSYGYTF,TRBV20-1,few,TRBJ1-2,-
TGCGCCAGCAGCCAATACGTGGGGCGGCAAGAGACCCAGTACTTC,CASSQYVGRQETQYF,TRBV4-3,few,TRBJ2-5,-
TGTGCCAGCAGCTCGGACATACTAGCGGGGAACACCGGGGAGCTGTTTTTT,CASSSDILAGNTGELFF,TRBV7-2,many,TRBJ2-2,TRBD2
TGTGCCAGCAGCCGTAGCTTAGCGGGAGACGAGCAGTACTTC,CASSRSLAGDEQYF,TRBV4-2,-,TRBJ2-7,TRBD2
TGTGCCAGCAGCCGTACTAGCGGGAGTGGGTATGAGCAGTTCTTC,CASSRTSGSGYEQFF,TRBV12-3/TRBV12-4,once,TRBJ2-1,TRBD2
TGTGCCATCAGTGCAATCGGGGGTAGGATCGAGCAGTACTTC,CAISAIGGRIEQYF,TRBV10-3,once,TRBJ2-7,-
TGTGCCAGCAGCTTCAGCCCGGCCCAGGGTGATTTCGGGGCAGATACGCAGTATTTT,CASSFSPAQGDFGADTQYF,TRBV7-6,once,TRBJ2-3,-
TGTGCCAGCAGTTTTGGTCGGGGGCTGAAGGATGGCTACACCTTC,CASSFGRGLKDGYTF,TRBV12-3/TRBV12-4,many,TRBJ1-2,-
TGCAGTGCTAGAAAGGTGGCGGGAGCATCCTACGAGCAGTACTTC,CSARKVAGASYEQYF,TRBV20-1,-,TRBJ2-7,TRBD2
TGTGCCACCAGCACCCGTACGAGTCAGCCCCAGCATTTT,CATSTRTSQPQHF,TRBV15,many,TRBJ1-5,-
TGTGCCAGCAGCTTGGGGACTAGCCTTGAGACCCAGTACTTC,CASSLGTSLETQYF,TRBV7-2,-,TRBJ2-5,TRBD2
TGCGCCAGCAGCTTGTTCGGACAGGGGCGTCGAATGAACACTGAAGCTTTCTTT,CASSLFGQGRRMNTEAFF,TRBV5-1,many,TRBJ1-1,TRBD1